The 18 T cell receptor beta chains below come from one sample, sequenced in a study of shared clonotypes between healthy human individuals. Sequenced by immunoSEQ multiplex PCR; TCRdb stores in-frame clones only, minus some. This sample has about 2.4 million clones; more than 90% occur once, and the top ten carry under 0.15%. Sequenced sample: naive CD4+ T cells sorted from blood. Subset indicated: CD45RA+ positively selected. Receptor source: a young man in good health.

Note on this clone: At the DNA level, this CDR3 is encoded by other sequences in the same sample as well. The CDR3 coding sequence is TGTGCCTGGAGCAGAGACAGGGGTCCCTATGGCTACACCTTC. Amino acids: CAWSRDRGPYGYTF. The J gene is TRBJ1-2, the V gene TRBV30, with 8 nucleotides matching TRBD1. There are 14 residues in the CDR3. V shed 3 bases, J shed 4 bases, and the junction held 7 bases outside the gene matches. CDR1 is GTSNPN and CDR2 is SVGIG in the germline V gene (reference sequence).

Comment on this clone: This sample includes further DNA sequences coding for the same CDR3. The chain uses TRBV18 and TRBJ1-2; D uncertain. V dropped 3 bases and J dropped 2 bases, with 13 bases sitting between them. Germline assignment: CDR1 KGHSH and CDR2 LQKENI. CDR3 length equals 15 residues. CDR3 amino acids: CASSPGGQANYGYTF. The DNA of the CDR3 is TGTGCCAGCTCACCTGGAGGGCAGGCCAACTATGGCTACACCTTC. The whole variable domain, remainder taken from reference TRBV18 and TRBJ1-2, is NAGVMQNPRHLVRRRGQEARLRCSPMKGHSHVYWYRQLPEEGLKFMVYLQKENIIDESGMPKERFSAEFPKEGPSILRIQQVVRGDSAAYFCASSPGGQANYGYTFGSGTRLTVV.

The chain has TRBV7-9 and TRBJ1-6, with D perhaps TRBD1 (6 bases). V was pared by 5 bases and J by 6 bases, with 11 bases between. Per germline, CDR1 SEHNR and CDR2 FQNEAQ (reference sequence). The CDR3 has 14 amino acids. CDR3 DNA sequence: TGTGCCAGCAGCGACACAGGGTTTAATTCACCCCTCCACTTT. This gives the protein CASSDTGFNSPLHF.

The rearrangement uses TRBV18 and TRBJ2-7; 9 bases are a match to TRBD1. The CDR3 has 13 residues. Germline-derived CDR1 and CDR2 are KGHSH and LQKENI. V was clipped by 5 bases and J by 4 bases; unmatched bases: 3. CDR3 nucleotide sequence: TGTGCCAGCTCATACGACAGGGGGTACGAGCAGTACTTC. Translation: CASSYDRGYEQYF.

The chain is built from TRBV6-5 and TRBJ1-4; 7 nucleotides line up with TRBD1. Germline V CDR1 and CDR2: MNHEY, SVGAGI. The CDR3 has 14 residues. The V segment lost 4 bases and the J segment 6 bases; nucleotides outside the gene matches: 5. CDR3: CASSSGTAYEKLFF. CDR3 coding DNA: TGTGCCAGCAGTTCCGGGACAGCTTATGAAAAACTGTTTTTT.

The J gene is TRBJ2-2, the V gene TRBV10-2; D unclear. Per germline, CDR1 WSHSY and CDR2 SAAADI. V lost 7 bases and J 3 bases, leaving 15 bases between the germline ends. CDR3 length equals 15 residues. This CDR3 is CASKVDLLYTGELFF. CDR3 sequence (DNA): TGCGCCAGCAAGGTCGACCTTCTCTACACCGGGGAGCTGTTTTTT.

Concerning this clone itself: The sample holds other DNA sequences that translate to the same CDR3. The chain employs TRBV6-6 and TRBJ1-1, with D unclear. V was shortened by 6 bases and J by 2 bases, with 4 bases between the two germline ends. CDR3 size: 11 residues. From germline, CDR1 is MNHNY and CDR2 SVGAGI (reference sequence). The CDR3 here is CASSPNTEAFF. CDR3 nucleotides: TGTGCCAGCAGCCCCAACACTGAAGCTTTCTTT.

About this clone itself: Other DNA variants within this sample encode the same CDR3. The rearrangement links TRBV30 to TRBJ1-5, with TRBD1 matching 9 bases. J was trimmed by 1 base and V by 3 bases; bases with no gene match: 4. Germline V gene lookup returns CDR1 GTSNPN and CDR2 SVGIG (reference sequence). The length of the CDR3 is 15 residues. CDR3: CAWSPGQGSNQPQHF. CDR3 nucleotides: TGTGCCTGGAGCCCTGGACAGGGGAGCAATCAGCCCCAGCATTTT.

The J gene is TRBJ2-7, the V gene TRBV11-2; the D gene is possibly TRBD1 (7 bases). The germline V and J ends were trimmed by 5 bases and 2 bases, with 10 bases remaining between them. Germline V gives CDR1 SGHAT, CDR2 FQNNGV. The CDR3 has 13 residues. The CDR3 here is CASSPGGPYEQYF. As DNA, the CDR3 is TGTGCCAGCAGCCCAGGGGGGCCCTACGAGCAGTACTTC.

This chain joins TRBV27 and TRBJ2-7; 12 positions match TRBD2. V lost 6 bases and J lost 6; bases outside the gene matches: 6. The CDR3 length is 14 residues. Germline values: CDR1 MNHEY, CDR2 SMNVEV (reference sequence). CDR3 region: CASRSSGRASEQYF. The CDR3 region has the DNA TGTGCCAGCAGGTCTAGCGGGAGGGCATCCGAGCAGTACTTC.

The rearrangement uses TRBV7-9 and TRBJ1-4; D unclear. The CDR3 spans 16 residues. CDR1 is SEHNR and CDR2 is FQNEAQ in the germline V gene (reference sequence). Trimming cost V 0 bases and J 7 bases, with 15 bases left between them. CDR3 sequence reads: CASSLASGNYGEKLFF. The CDR3 bases are TGTGCCAGCAGCTTAGCCTCCGGGAATTACGGTGAAAAACTGTTTTTT.

The V call is TRBV10-1, the J call TRBJ1-5; D unresolved. This CDR3 contains 12 residues. Per germline, CDR1 WNHNN and CDR2 SYGVQD (reference sequence). Trimming pared 2 bases from V and 4 bases from J, leaving 3 bases between. This CDR3 is CASSETNQPQHF. CDR3 sequence (DNA): TGCGCCAGCAGTGAGACTAATCAGCCCCAGCATTTT.

The V and J genes are TRBV2 and TRBJ1-4; D not resolved. Trimming removed 8 bases from V and 8 bases from J, with 15 bases in between. This CDR3 region has 13 residues. Germline assignment: CDR1 SNHLY and CDR2 FYNNEI. The CDR3 sequence is CASVRGLGEKLFF. The CDR3 DNA reads as TGTGCCAGCGTTCGGGGTCTTGGGGAAAAACTGTTTTTT.

On this clone: This CDR3 is also generated by other DNA sequences in the sample. The CDR3 DNA reads TGTGCCAGCACCAGGGGTGAGACCCAGTACTTC. The encoded protein is CASTRGETQYF. This sequence joins TRBV6-5 and TRBJ2-5; D is possibly TRBD1 (6 bases). Germline assignment: CDR1 MNHEY and CDR2 SVGAGI. The CDR3 length is 11 residues. With 7 bases removed from V and 5 bases from J, the gap between germline ends came to 8 bases.

As regards this clone: Other DNA sequences in the same sample also yield this CDR3. This rearrangement joins TRBV7-3 to TRBJ2-2; D uncertain. Germline V gene data show CDR1 as SGHTA and CDR2 as FQGTGA. The V gene lost 3 bases and the J gene lost 0 bases, with 2 bases spanning the gap. The CDR3 covers 13 residues. In DNA, the CDR3 is TGTGCCAGCAGCTTCCCGAACACCGGGGAGCTGTTTTTT. Protein: CASSFPNTGELFF.

This chain joins TRBV6-5 and TRBJ2-5; D not certain. This CDR3 comprises 14 residues. Germline CDR1 MNHEY, CDR2 SVGAGI. V was trimmed by 6 bases and J by 7 bases, leaving 18 bases between them. CDR3 in amino acids: CASSPPDPGRTQYF. CDR3 sequence (DNA): TGTGCCAGCAGCCCACCGGACCCCGGTAGGACCCAGTACTTC.

This sequence joins TRBV25-1 and TRBJ1-5, with a possible D match to TRBD1 (5 bases). The V end lost 7 bases, the J end lost 3 bases, and 10 bases lay between the germline ends. The CDR3 length is 13 residues. Germline assignment: CDR1 MGHDK and CDR2 SYGVNS. CDR3 residues: CASTGGYNQPQHF. As DNA, the CDR3 is TGTGCCAGCACCGGGGGGTACAATCAGCCCCAGCATTTT.

The DNA for the CDR3 is TGCGCCAGCAGCTTGGACCAGGTTGTCACAGATACGCAGTATTTT. Its protein is CASSLDQVVTDTQYF. The chain is built from TRBV5-1 and TRBJ2-3, with D uncertain. V dropped 0 bases and J dropped 2 bases, with 10 bases sitting between them. Germline V gives CDR1 SGHRS, CDR2 YFSETQ. The CDR3 contains 15 residues.